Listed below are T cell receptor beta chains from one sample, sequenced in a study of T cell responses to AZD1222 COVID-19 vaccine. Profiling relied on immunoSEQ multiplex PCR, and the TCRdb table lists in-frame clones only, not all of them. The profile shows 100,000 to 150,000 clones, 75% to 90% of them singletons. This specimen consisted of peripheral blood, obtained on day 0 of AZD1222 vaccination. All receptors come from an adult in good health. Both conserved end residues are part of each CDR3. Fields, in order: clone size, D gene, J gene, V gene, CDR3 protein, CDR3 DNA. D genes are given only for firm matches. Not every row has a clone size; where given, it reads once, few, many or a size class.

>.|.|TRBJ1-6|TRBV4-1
CASSQLQNSPLHF
TGCGCCAGCAGCCAACTACAGAATTCACCCCTCCACTTT
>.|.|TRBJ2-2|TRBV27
CASSLSNGPRNTGELFF
TGTGCCAGCAGTTTATCAAATGGACCGAGGAACACCGGGGAGCTGTTTTTT
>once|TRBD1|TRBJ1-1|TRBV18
CASSPTRGGGEAFF
TGTGCCAGCTCACCCACGAGAGGGGGCGGTGAAGCTTTCTTT
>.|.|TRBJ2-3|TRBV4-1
CASSQGAPATDTQYF
TGCGCCAGCAGCCAAGGGGCGCCGGCTACAGATACGCAGTATTTT
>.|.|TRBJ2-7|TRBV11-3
CASSLENGSFYTYEQYF
TGTGCCAGCAGCTTAGAGAACGGGAGCTTCTATACCTACGAGCAGTACTTC
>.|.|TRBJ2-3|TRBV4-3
CASSQDLDTQYF
TGCGCCAGCAGCCAAGACTTGGATACGCAGTATTTT
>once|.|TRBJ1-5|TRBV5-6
CASSTRGGFMGNQPQHF
TGTGCCAGCAGCACGAGGGGGGGCTTCATGGGCAATCAGCCCCAGCATTTT
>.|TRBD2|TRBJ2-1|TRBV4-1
CASSQSPRGAGGPGEQFF
TGCGCCAGCAGCCAAAGCCCGCGGGGCGCGGGGGGTCCCGGAGAGCAGTTCTTC
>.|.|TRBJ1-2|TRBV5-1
CASSLAGLGHGYTF
TGCGCCAGCAGCTTGGCGGGGCTTGGGCATGGCTACACCTTC
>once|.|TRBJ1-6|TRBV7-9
CAVQDSSYNSPLHF
TGTGCCGTACAGGATAGCTCCTATAATTCACCCCTCCACTTT
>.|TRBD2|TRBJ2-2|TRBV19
CASSVSSGRGELFF
TGTGCCAGTAGTGTCTCTAGCGGGAGGGGGGAGCTGTTTTTT
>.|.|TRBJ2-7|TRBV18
CASSRRWDYEQYF
TGTGCCAGCTCACGTCGTTGGGATTACGAGCAGTACTTC
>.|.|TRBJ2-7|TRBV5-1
CASSLATRTYEQYF
TGCGCCAGCAGCTTGGCGACACGAACCTACGAGCAGTACTTC
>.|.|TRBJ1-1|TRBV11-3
CASSLAGASEAFF
TGTGCCAGCAGCTTAGCGGGGGCATCCGAAGCTTTCTTT
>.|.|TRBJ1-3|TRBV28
CASSLWLSSSGNTIYF
TGTGCCAGCAGTTTATGGCTCAGTTCCTCTGGAAACACCATATATTTT
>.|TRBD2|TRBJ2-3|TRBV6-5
CASRLAGGPDTQYF
TGTGCCAGCAGACTAGCGGGGGGGCCAGATACGCAGTATTTT